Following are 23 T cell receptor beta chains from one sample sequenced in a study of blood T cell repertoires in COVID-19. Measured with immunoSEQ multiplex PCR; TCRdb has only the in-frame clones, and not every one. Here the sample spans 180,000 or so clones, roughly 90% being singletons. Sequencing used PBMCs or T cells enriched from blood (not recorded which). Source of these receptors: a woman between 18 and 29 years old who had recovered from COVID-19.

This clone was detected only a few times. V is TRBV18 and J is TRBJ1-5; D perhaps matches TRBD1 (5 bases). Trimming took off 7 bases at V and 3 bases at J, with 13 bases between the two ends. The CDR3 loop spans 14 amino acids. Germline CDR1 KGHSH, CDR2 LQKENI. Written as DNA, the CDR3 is TGTGCCAGCTGCTCGCGACAGTCCAATCAGCCCCAGCATTTT. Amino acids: CASCSRQSNQPQHF.

CDR3 sequence reads: CASSVSGRSYEQYF. For the CDR3, the DNA is TGTGCCAGTAGTGTTAGCGGGAGGTCCTACGAGCAGTACTTC. The chain uses TRBV19 and TRBJ2-7; TRBD2 matches at 10 bases. This CDR3 has 14 residues. With 5 bases clipped from V and 1 base from J, the junction kept 2 bases outside the gene matches. Per the germline V gene, CDR1 is LNHDA and CDR2 is SQIVND (reference sequence).

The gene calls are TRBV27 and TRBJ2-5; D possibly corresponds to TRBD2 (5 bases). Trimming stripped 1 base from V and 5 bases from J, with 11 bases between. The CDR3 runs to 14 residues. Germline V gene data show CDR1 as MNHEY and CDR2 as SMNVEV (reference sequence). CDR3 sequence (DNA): TGTGCCAGCAGTTTATTGGGGAGAGGTGAGACCCAGTACTTC. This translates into CASSLLGRGETQYF.

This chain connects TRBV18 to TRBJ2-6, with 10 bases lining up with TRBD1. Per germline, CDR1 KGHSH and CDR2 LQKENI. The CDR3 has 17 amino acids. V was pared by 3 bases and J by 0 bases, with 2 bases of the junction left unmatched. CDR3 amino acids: CASSPGTGASGANVLTF. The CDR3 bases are TGTGCCAGCTCACCCGGGACAGGGGCCTCTGGGGCCAACGTCCTGACTTTC.

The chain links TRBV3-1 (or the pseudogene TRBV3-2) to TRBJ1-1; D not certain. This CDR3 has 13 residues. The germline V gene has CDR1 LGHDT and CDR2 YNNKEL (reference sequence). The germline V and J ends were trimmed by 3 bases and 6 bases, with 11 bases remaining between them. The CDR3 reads CASSHPTFAEAFF. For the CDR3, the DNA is TGTGCCAGCAGCCACCCAACTTTTGCTGAAGCTTTCTTT.

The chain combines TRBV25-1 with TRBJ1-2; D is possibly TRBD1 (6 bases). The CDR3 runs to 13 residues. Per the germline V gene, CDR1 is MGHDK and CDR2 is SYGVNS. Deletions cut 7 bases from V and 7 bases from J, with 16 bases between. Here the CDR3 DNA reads TGTGCCAGCATGCCGGACAGTTATCGTGGCTACACCTTC. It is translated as CASMPDSYRGYTF.

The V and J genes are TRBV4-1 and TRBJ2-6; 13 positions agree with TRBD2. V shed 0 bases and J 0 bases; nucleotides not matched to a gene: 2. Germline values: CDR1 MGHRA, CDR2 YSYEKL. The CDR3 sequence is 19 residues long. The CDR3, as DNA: TGCGCCAGCAGCCAAGAACTAGCGGGAGGGTACTCTGGGGCCAACGTCCTGACTTTC. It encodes CASSQELAGGYSGANVLTF.

The CDR3 sequence: CASSRGQTFTDTQYF. In DNA, the CDR3 is TGTGCCAGCAGCCGTGGACAGACCTTCACAGATACGCAGTATTTT. The chain joins TRBV5-8 to TRBJ2-3; D perhaps matches TRBD1 (6 bases). The CDR3 sequence is 15 residues long. Germline CDR1 reads SGHTS; CDR2 reads YDEGEE. The ends were cut back, 4 bases at V and 2 bases at J, with 14 bases in the middle. The whole variable domain, filled in from reference TRBV5-8 and TRBJ2-3, reads EAGVTQSPTHLIKTRGQQATLRCSPISGHTSVYWYQQALGLGLQFLLWYDEGEERNRGNFPPRFSGRQFPNYSSELNVNALELEDSALYLCASSRGQTFTDTQYFGPGTRLTVL.

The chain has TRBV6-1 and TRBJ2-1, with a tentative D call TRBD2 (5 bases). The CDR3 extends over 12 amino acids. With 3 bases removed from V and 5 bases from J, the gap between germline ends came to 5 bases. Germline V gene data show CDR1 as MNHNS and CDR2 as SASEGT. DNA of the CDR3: TGTGCCAGCAGTGACGGGGACAATGAGCAGTTCTTC. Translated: CASSDGDNEQFF.

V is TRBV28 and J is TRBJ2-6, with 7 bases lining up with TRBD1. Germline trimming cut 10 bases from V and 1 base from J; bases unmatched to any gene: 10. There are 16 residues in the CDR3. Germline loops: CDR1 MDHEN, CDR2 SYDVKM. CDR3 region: CATVDRELSGANVLTF. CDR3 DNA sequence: TGTGCCACCGTAGACAGGGAACTATCTGGGGCCAACGTCCTGACTTTC.

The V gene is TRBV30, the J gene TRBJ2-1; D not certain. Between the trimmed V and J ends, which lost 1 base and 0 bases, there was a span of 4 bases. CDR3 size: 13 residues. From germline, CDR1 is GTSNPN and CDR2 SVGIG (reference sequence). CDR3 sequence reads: CAWSGSSYNEQFF. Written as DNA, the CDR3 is TGTGCCTGGAGTGGTAGCTCCTACAATGAGCAGTTCTTC.

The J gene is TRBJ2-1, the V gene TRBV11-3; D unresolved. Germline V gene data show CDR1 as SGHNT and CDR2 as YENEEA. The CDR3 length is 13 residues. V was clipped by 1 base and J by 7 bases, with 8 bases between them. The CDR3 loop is CASSLATNNEQFF. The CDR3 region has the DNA TGTGCCAGCAGCTTAGCCACAAATAATGAGCAGTTCTTC.

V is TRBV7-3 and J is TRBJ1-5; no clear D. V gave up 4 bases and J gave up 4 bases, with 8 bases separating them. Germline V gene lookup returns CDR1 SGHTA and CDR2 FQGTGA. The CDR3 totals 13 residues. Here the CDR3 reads CASSSGVNQPQHF. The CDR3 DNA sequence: TGTGCCAGCAGCTCAGGTGTGAATCAGCCCCAGCATTTT.

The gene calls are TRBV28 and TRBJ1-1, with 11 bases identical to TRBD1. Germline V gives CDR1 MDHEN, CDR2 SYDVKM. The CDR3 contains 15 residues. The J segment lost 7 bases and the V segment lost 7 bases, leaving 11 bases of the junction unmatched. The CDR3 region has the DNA TGTGCCAGCACCCTACCCGGACAGGGGGCGGGTGAAGCTTTCTTT. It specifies CASTLPGQGAGEAFF.

The chain's CDR3 is CASSSRDRGNQPQHF. In DNA, the CDR3 is TGTGCCAGCAGTAGCCGGGACAGGGGCAATCAGCCCCAGCATTTT. The chain links TRBV27 to TRBJ1-5, with 9 bases fitting TRBD1. The CDR3 is made up of 15 amino acids. V trimming: 5 bases; J trimming: 2 bases; junction bases outside the gene matches: 4. Germline CDR1 reads MNHEY; CDR2 reads SMNVEV (reference sequence).

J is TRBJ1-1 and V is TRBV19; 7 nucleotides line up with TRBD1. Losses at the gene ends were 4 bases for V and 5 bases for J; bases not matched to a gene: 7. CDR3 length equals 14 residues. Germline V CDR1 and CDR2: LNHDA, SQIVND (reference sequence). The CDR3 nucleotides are TGTGCCAGTAGTACCGGACAGGTTTTTACTGAAGCTTTCTTT. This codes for CASSTGQVFTEAFF.

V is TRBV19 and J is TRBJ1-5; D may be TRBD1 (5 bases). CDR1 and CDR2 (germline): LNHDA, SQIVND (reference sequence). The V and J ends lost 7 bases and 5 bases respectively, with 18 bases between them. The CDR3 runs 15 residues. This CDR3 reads CASTTRRDEHQPQHF. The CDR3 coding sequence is TGTGCCAGTACAACGAGGCGGGACGAGCATCAGCCCCAGCATTTT.

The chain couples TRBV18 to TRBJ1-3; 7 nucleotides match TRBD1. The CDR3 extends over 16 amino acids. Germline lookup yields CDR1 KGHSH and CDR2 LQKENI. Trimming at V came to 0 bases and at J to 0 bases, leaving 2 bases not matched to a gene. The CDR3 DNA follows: TGTGCCAGCTCACCACCCCCAGGGGGCTCTGGAAACACCATATATTTT. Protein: CASSPPPGGSGNTIYF.

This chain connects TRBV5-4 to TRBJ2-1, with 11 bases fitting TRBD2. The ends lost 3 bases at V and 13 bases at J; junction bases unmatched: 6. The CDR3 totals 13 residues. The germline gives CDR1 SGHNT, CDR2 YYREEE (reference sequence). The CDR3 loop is CASSSAGLAAQFF. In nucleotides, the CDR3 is TGTGCCAGCAGCTCCGCGGGACTAGCGGCACAGTTCTTC.

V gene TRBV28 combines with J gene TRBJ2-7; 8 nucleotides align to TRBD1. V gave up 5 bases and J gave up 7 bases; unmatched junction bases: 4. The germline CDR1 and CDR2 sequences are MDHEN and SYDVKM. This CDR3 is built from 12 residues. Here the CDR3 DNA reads TGTGCCAGCAGTCAGGGGGCTCGGGAGCAGTACTTC. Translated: CASSQGAREQYF.

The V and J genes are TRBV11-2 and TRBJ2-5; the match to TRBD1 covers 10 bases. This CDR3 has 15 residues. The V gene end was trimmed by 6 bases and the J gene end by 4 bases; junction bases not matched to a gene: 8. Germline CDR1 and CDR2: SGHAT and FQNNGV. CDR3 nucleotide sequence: TGTGCCAGCAGACGCCTTGGGGACAGGGGAGAGACCCAGTACTTC. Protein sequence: CASRRLGDRGETQYF.

CDR3: CASCLTGGDTEAFF. CDR3 in DNA: TGTGCCAGCTGCCTGACAGGGGGGGACACTGAAGCTTTCTTT. V usage is TRBV2 and J usage is TRBJ1-1; 9 bases map to TRBD1. CDR1 is SNHLY and CDR2 is FYNNEI in the germline V gene. Trimming at V came to 8 bases and at J to 3 bases, leaving 7 bases not matched to a gene. The CDR3 totals 14 residues.

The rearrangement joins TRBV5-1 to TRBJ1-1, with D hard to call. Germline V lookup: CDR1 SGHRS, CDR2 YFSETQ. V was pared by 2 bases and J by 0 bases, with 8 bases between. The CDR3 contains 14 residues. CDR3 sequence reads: CASSFVPMNTEAFF. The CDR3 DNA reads TGCGCCAGCAGCTTCGTTCCTATGAACACTGAAGCTTTCTTT.